This record concerns one T cell receptor (beta chain) sequence. This sample stems from a study of human versus mouse CDR3 diversity and MHC coevolution. This CDR3 comprises 12 residues. Germline V gives CDR1 MNHNS, CDR2 SASEGT. V gave up 4 bases and J gave up 4 bases; unmatched junction bases: 0. Generated by immunoSEQ multiplex PCR, the TCRdb table keeps only in-frame clones and is missing some. This sample has around 59,000 clones, with over 90% found just once. This chain connects TRBV6-1 to TRBJ2-7; TRBD1 agrees at 8 bases. The material sequenced was naive CD4+ T cells from blood. Regarding subset: CD45RO-negative CD62L-positive naive CD4 T cells. The TCR sequence derives from a person aged 60 to 70 in good health. CDR3 protein: CASSGDRYEQYF. Written as DNA, the CDR3 is TGTGCCAGCAGTGGGGACAGGTACGAGCAGTACTTC.